This is a list of T cell receptor beta chains from one sample in a study of metastatic and nonmetastatic thyroid tumors. TCRdb reanalyzed the PCR reads with MiXCR. There are 5,500 to 7,000 clones in the sample; about 30% occur only once, and around 18% lies in the top ten. The sample taken for sequencing was adjacent normal tissue. These receptors were obtained from a female donor with papillary thyroid cancer or a benign thyroid nodule (not recorded which). Some clones in this sample may be carry-over from other donors' samples. CDR3s include the opening cysteine and the closing phenylalanine or tryptophan.

length	V	J	CDR3
15	TRBV11-3	TRBJ2-3	CASSLSDSYTDTQYF
10	TRBV6-2/TRBV6-3	TRBJ2-7	CASRGYEQYF
13	TRBV12-3/TRBV12-4	TRBJ2-2	CASSPAGGGALFF
15	TRBV6-6	TRBJ2-7	CASSYSGLFGYEQYF
14	TRBV27	TRBJ2-7	CASSLMGLVHEQYF
13	TRBV5-1	TRBJ1-5	CASSLSGDHPQHF
17	TRBV11-2	TRBJ2-2	CASSLGAGGPVAGELFF
15	TRBV9	TRBJ1-1	CASSVPGQGDTEAFF
13	TRBV30	TRBJ1-1	CAWSVKGNTEAFF
14	TRBV19	TRBJ2-7	CASSSGTQTYEQYF
13	TRBV6-1	TRBJ1-2	CASAPGGNYGYTF
15	TRBV11-1	TRBJ2-6	CASSLWRSGANVLTF
13	TRBV6-1	TRBJ2-2	CASWARGGGELFF
12	TRBV20-1	TRBJ1-4	CSARPVNEKLFF
14	TRBV2	TRBJ2-7	CASSEPRGSYEQYF
19	TRBV6-1	TRBJ2-5	CASIPARKVWGGSQETQYF
14	TRBV6-1	TRBJ2-7	CASSPLSPLYEQYF
14	TRBV2	TRBJ1-3	CASSDVGTGNTIYF
14	TRBV6-1	TRBJ1-1	CASTPGRDVNEAFF
15	TRBV11-2	TRBJ2-3	CASSSSSGVGRTQYF
12	TRBV11-2	TRBJ1-2	CASSLIRGGYTF
15	TRBV19	TRBJ2-7	CASSQPGLGTYEQYF
15	TRBV11-2	TRBJ2-1	CASSLWGQGANEQFF
15	TRBV12-3/TRBV12-4	TRBJ2-7	CASSFCSGGPSEQYF
17	TRBV28	TRBJ2-4	CASSSQGGALAKKIQYF
15	TRBV2	TRBJ2-7	CASSPLQGASYEQYF
17	TRBV5-5	TRBJ1-5	CASSLAGSQGRNQPQHF
16	TRBV5-4	TRBJ2-7	CASSSTPGAGSGEQYF
13	TRBV27	TRBJ2-2	CASSFPNTGELFF
15	TRBV6-1	TRBJ2-7	CASSSRDRAAYEQYF
15	TRBV11-2	TRBJ2-2	CASSLGTTNTGELFF
17	TRBV19	TRBJ1-1	CASRTRDRGQVDTEAFF
16	TRBV11-1	TRBJ2-1	CASSFFGGSSYNEQFF
11	TRBV6-1	TRBJ1-6	CASSRNSPLHF
14	TRBV20-1	TRBJ1-2	CSATGQGGDYGYTF
13	TRBV20-1	TRBJ2-7	CSAPSEVSYEQYF
14	TRBV7-6	TRBJ2-7	CASSLVPASYEQYF
14	TRBV19	TRBJ2-7	CASSRTGGSYEQYF
14	TRBV11-2	TRBJ1-4	CASSPRRWDEKLFF
14	TRBV28	TRBJ2-3	CASSLSASGPRPYF
14	TRBV27	TRBJ1-2	CASSLSHQGYGYTF
14	TRBV27	TRBJ2-1	CASSLLGAWHEQFF
15	TRBV6-1	TRBJ1-1	CASIPPWEGASEAFF
14	TRBV28	TRBJ2-3	CASTGTGAADTQYF
16	TRBV27	TRBJ2-7	CASSSGTSGAPYEQYF
13	TRBV7-2	TRBJ2-7	CASRVGSVYEQYF
14	TRBV12-3/TRBV12-4	TRBJ2-7	CASSLLQGGHEQYF
16	TRBV5-4	TRBJ2-1	CASSYDLAGGINEQFF
14	TRBV7-8	TRBJ1-2	CASSSQSGLQSYTF
15	TRBV6-1	TRBJ1-5	CASSPRQGNNQPQHF
14	TRBV2	TRBJ2-7	CASRFGLADYEQYF
14	TRBV7-2	TRBJ1-2	CASSLLGQGRGYTF
20	TRBV6-2/TRBV6-3	TRBJ2-7	CASSPAGAGGTSGAPYEQYF
12	TRBV20-1	TRBJ1-4	CSASPVKEKLFF
15	TRBV11-3	TRBJ2-5	CAGSGRGPSGETQYF
17	TRBV6-4	TRBJ2-7	CASSAPRVRTLHYEQYF
14	TRBV27	TRBJ2-7	CASSRARVTYEQYF
14	TRBV5-1	TRBJ2-7	CASSFGIGSYEQYF
15	TRBV11-1	TRBJ1-2	CASSYQPGGAYGYTF
10	TRBV6-2/TRBV6-3	TRBJ2-2	CASRDGELFF